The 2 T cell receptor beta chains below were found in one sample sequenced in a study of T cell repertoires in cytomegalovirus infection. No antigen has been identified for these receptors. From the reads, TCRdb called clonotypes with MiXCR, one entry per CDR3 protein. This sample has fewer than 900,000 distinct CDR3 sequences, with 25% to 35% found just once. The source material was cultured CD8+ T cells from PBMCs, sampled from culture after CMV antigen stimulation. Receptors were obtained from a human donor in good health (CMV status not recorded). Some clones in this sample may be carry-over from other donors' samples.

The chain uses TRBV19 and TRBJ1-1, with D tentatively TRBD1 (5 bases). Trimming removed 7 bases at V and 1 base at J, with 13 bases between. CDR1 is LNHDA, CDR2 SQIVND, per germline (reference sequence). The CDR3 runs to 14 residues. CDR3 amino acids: CASKIGAQNTEAFF. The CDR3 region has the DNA TGTGCCAGTAAAATCGGGGCCCAGAACACTGAAGCTTTCTTT.

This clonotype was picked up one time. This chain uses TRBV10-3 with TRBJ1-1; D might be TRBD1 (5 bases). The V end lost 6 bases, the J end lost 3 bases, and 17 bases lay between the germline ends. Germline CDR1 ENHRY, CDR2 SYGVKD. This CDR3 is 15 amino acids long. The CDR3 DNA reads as TGTGCCATCAGCGGGACGGAGCGACCTGACACTGAAGCTTTCTTT. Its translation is CAISGTERPDTEAFF.